The 13 T cell receptor beta chains listed next were all sequenced from one sample in a study of regulatory T cells in long-lasting Graves disease. Time point given: newly diagnosed GD, antithyroid drugs for less than 3 months. The TCR library was made from RNA that had been extracted from PBMCs in TRIzol. Both iRepertoire HTBI primers and Arm-PCR of CDR3 regions were used to build the TCR beta libraries. TCRdb fed the multiplex PCR reads into MiXCR, producing one record per CDR3 protein. The profile shows some 400,000 distinct CDR3 sequences, more than 13% of them singletons. The same specimen was also included in a second study, on T cells in Graves' hyperthyroidism and ophthalmopathy.

The specimen was peripheral blood mononuclear cells (PBMCs), collected at new diagnosis, from a patient treated with antithyroid drugs. Every receptor here comes from a woman in her 30s with Graves disease.

This clonotype was detected ten times or more. The V call is TRBV27, the J call TRBJ1-1, with D perhaps TRBD1 (5 bases). Germline V gene data show CDR1 as MNHEY and CDR2 as SMNVEV (reference sequence). V gave up 6 bases and J gave up 4 bases, with 15 bases separating them. There are 14 residues in the CDR3. CDR3 nucleotides: TGTGCCAGCAGACCCGGGGGAAGCCCCACTGAAGCTTTCTTT. It is translated as CASRPGGSPTEAFF.

V and J are TRBV28 and TRBJ2-1; no clear D. The V and J ends lost 2 bases and 10 bases respectively, with 12 bases between them. From germline, CDR1 is MDHEN and CDR2 SYDVKM. This CDR3 is built from 13 residues. The CDR3 DNA follows: TGTGCCAGCAGTTTAGCCGGCCTGGGCGAGCAGTTCTTC. Translated, it gives CASSLAGLGEQFF.

This clonotype has only a few counts. V is TRBV20-1 and J is TRBJ1-5; tentative D call: TRBD1 (6 bases). The CDR3 has 15 amino acids. With 1 base removed from V and 2 bases from J, the gap between germline ends came to 12 bases. In germline, CDR1 is DFQATT, CDR2 SNEGSKA (reference sequence). CDR3 nucleotides: TGCAGTGCTAGAGGGACAGTGCGAGGCAATCAGCCCCAGCATTTT. Its translation is CSARGTVRGNQPQHF.

The gene calls are TRBV19 and TRBJ2-7; 13 bases map to TRBD2. CDR3 length equals 15 residues. Germline V gene sequence: CDR1 LNHDA, CDR2 SQIVND (reference sequence). V was pared by 8 bases and J by 2 bases, with 6 bases of the junction left unmatched. The CDR3 bases are TGTGCCAGTGGACCTGGACTAGCGGGAGCCTACGAGCAGTACTTC. Translated: CASGPGLAGAYEQYF.

This clonotype was seen repeatedly, ten times or more. The V gene is TRBV28, the J gene TRBJ2-1, with D possibly being TRBD2 (5 bases). The germline V gene has CDR1 MDHEN and CDR2 SYDVKM. This CDR3 has 12 amino acids. The germline V and J ends were trimmed by 5 bases and 6 bases, with 8 bases remaining between them. CDR3 DNA: TGTGCCAGCAGTCCCGGGATCAATGAGCAGTTCTTC. Its protein product is CASSPGINEQFF.

This clonotype was seen ten or more times. The V gene is TRBV6-2 or TRBV6-3, the J gene TRBJ2-3; D gene ambiguous. Germline loops: CDR1 MNHEY, CDR2 SVGEGT. The CDR3 is 12 amino acids. The germline V and J ends were trimmed by 5 bases and 6 bases, with 9 bases remaining between them. The CDR3 DNA reads as TGTGCCAGCAGTGATATAATGGATACGCAGTATTTT. The encoded protein is CASSDIMDTQYF.

This clonotype was counted at least ten times. This rearrangement joins TRBV13 to TRBJ2-1, with 8 positions matching TRBD1. Germline V CDR1 and CDR2: PRHDT, FYEKMQ (reference sequence). J lost 7 bases, V lost 5 bases, and 7 bases had no gene match. The CDR3 length is 14 residues. The CDR3: CASSADRANNEQFF. CDR3 coding DNA: TGTGCCAGCAGCGCGGACAGGGCAAATAATGAGCAGTTCTTC.

This clonotype was observed many times. Relative to the germline gene, one junction end is altered; a read error may explain this. As DNA, the CDR3 is TGTGCCAGCAGCATAGGGACAGGGGTTAGCAATCAGCCCCAGCATTTT. It translates to CASSIGTGVSNQPQHF. The chain is built from TRBV13 and TRBJ1-5, with 10 bases aligning to TRBD1. The CDR3 covers 16 residues. Germline values: CDR1 PRHDT, CDR2 FYEKMQ (reference sequence). Full variable domain (missing parts from reference TRBV13 and TRBJ1-5): AAGVIQSPRHLIKEKRETATLKCYPIPRHDTVYWYQQGPGQDPQFLISFYEKMQSDKGSIPDRFSAQQFSDYHSELNMSSLELGDSALYFCASSIGTGVSNQPQHFGDGTRLSIL.

This clonotype was counted at least ten times. The chain joins TRBV27 to TRBJ2-1; D possibly corresponds to TRBD2 (6 bases). Germline-derived CDR1 and CDR2 are MNHEY and SMNVEV (reference sequence). Trimming shortened V by 4 bases and J by 3 bases, and 19 bases separated the two germline ends. The CDR3 covers 17 residues. This chain's CDR3 is CASSSSRESGVYNEQFF. The DNA of the CDR3 is TGTGCCAGCAGTTCCAGCCGGGAGTCGGGCGTCTACAATGAGCAGTTCTTC.

This clonotype was counted ten times or more. The chain is built from TRBV12-3 or TRBV12-4 and TRBJ1-5; D ambiguous. This CDR3 has 12 amino acids. The V end lost 7 bases, the J end lost 7 bases, and 11 bases lay between the germline ends. CDR3 protein: CASTHRGQPQHF. DNA of the CDR3: TGTGCCAGCACCCACCGTGGGCAGCCCCAGCATTTT.

Turning to this clonotype: A read error is likely here: a far larger clone is one base away. The V and J genes are TRBV5-1 and TRBJ2-1, with a tentative D call TRBD1 (6 bases). The V and J ends lost 4 bases and 10 bases respectively, with 18 bases between them. The CDR3 is 14 amino acids. Germline V CDR1 and CDR2: SGHRS, YFSETQ. CDR3 residues: CASSPDRPTYEQFF. Written as DNA, the CDR3 is TGCGCCAGCAGCCCGGACAGACCCACCTACGAGCAGTTCTTC.

This rearrangement joins TRBV19 to TRBJ2-3; 7 bases line up with TRBD1. J was trimmed by 0 bases and V by 1 base; bases with no gene match: 1. CDR1 and CDR2 from the germline V gene are LNHDA and SQIVND (reference sequence). The CDR3 has 15 residues. CDR3 in amino acids: CASSIGGQSTDTQYF. CDR3 nucleotides: TGTGCCAGTAGTATAGGGGGACAGAGCACAGATACGCAGTATTTT.

This clonotype was picked up many times. This chain connects TRBV7-9 to TRBJ2-1, with 12 bases fitting TRBD2. CDR1 is SEHNR and CDR2 is FQNEAQ in the germline V gene (reference sequence). The length of the CDR3 is 15 residues. V lost 1 base and J lost 8; bases outside the gene matches: 3. The CDR3 region has the DNA TGTGCCAGCAGCTTAGGTGGACTAGCGGGATATGAGCAGTTCTTC. Encoded protein: CASSLGGLAGYEQFF.